This passage covers 3 T cell receptor beta chains from one sample sequenced in a study of T-cell reconstitution after alpha-beta-depleted transplantation in children. Unique molecular identifiers were incorporated when the TCRbeta library was constructed. MiXCR, applied by TCRdb to the PCR reads, yields one record per CDR3 protein. Of 200,000 to 300,000 distinct CDR3 sequences listed, 12% are singletons. Sequenced material: PBMCs from the stem cell graft donor, taken from the stem cell graft. The origin of the receptors is a human donor who donated a stem cell graft to a child with acute lymphoblastic leukemia.

This clonotype was found many times. The chain links TRBV20-1 to TRBJ2-7, with D possibly being TRBD1 (5 bases). CDR1 is DFQATT, CDR2 SNEGSKA, per germline (reference sequence). V was clipped by 3 bases and J by 0 bases, with 12 bases between them. The CDR3 runs to 14 residues. The CDR3 region is CSASQGFSSYEQYF. The CDR3 DNA sequence: TGCAGTGCTAGCCAGGGCTTTAGCTCCTACGAGCAGTACTTC.

This clonotype has ten or more counts. The V gene is TRBV6-1, the J gene TRBJ2-7; TRBD2 matches at 8 bases. The V gene end was trimmed by 4 bases and the J gene end by 5 bases; junction bases not matched to a gene: 10. Germline V gives CDR1 MNHNS, CDR2 SASEGT. The CDR3 extends over 15 amino acids. The CDR3 DNA follows: TGTGCCAGCAGTGGGGCGGCGGGAGGAGAGAACGAGCAGTACTTC. Translation gives CASSGAAGGENEQYF.

This clonotype was seen repeatedly, ten times or more. The rearrangement uses TRBV27 and TRBJ2-5; 14 positions match TRBD2. J was trimmed by 5 bases and V by 4 bases; bases with no gene match: 3. The CDR3 extends over 15 amino acids. Germline CDR1 and CDR2: MNHEY and SMNVEV (reference sequence). The CDR3 spells CASSSGLAGEETQYF. Here the CDR3 DNA reads TGTGCCAGCAGTTCGGGACTAGCGGGAGAGGAGACCCAGTACTTC.